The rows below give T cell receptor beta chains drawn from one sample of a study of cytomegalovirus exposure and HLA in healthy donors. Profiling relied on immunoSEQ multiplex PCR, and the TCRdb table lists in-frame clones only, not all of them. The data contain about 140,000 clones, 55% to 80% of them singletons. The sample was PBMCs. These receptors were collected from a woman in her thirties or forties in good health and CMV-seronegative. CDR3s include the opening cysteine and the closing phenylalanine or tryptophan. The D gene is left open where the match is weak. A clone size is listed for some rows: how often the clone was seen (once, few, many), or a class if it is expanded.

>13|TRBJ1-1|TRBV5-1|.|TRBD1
CASRTGVNTEAFF
TGCGCCAGCAGGACAGGGGTGAACACTGAAGCTTTCTTT
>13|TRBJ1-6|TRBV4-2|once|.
CASSQESDSPLHF
TGTGCCAGCAGCCAAGAATCCGATTCACCCCTCCACTTT
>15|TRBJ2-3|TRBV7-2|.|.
CASSLRSAGTDTQYF
TGTGCCAGCAGCTTAAGATCGGCAGGGACAGATACGCAGTATTTT
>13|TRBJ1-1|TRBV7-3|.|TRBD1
CASSLGQGGEAFF
TGTGCCAGCAGCCTAGGACAGGGTGGAGAAGCTTTCTTT
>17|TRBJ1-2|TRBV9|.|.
CASSAALSSGINYGYTF
TGTGCCAGCAGCGCAGCCCTATCTAGCGGGATCAACTATGGCTACACCTTC
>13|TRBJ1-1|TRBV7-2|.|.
CASSLNVITEAFF
TGTGCCAGCAGCTTAAATGTTATCACTGAAGCTTTCTTT
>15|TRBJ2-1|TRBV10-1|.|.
CASRPAGHGYNEQFF
TGCGCCAGCAGGCCAGCGGGACACGGATACAATGAGCAGTTCTTC
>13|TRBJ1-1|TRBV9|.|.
CASSVVGTTEAFF
TGTGCCAGCAGCGTAGTGGGGACAACTGAAGCTTTCTTT
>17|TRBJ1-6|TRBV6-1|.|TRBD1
CASSGPGGRSYNSPLHF
TGTGCCAGCAGTGGACCAGGGGGCCGGTCCTATAATTCACCCCTCCACTTT
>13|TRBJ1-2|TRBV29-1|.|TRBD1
CSVVDRDDYGYTF
TGCAGCGTCGTCGACAGGGATGACTATGGCTACACCTTC
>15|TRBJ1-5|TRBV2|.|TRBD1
CASSVGTGDYQPQHF
TGTGCCAGCAGTGTGGGGACAGGGGATTATCAGCCCCAGCATTTT
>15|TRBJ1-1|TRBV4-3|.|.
CASSQAEGLNTEAFF
TGCGCCAGCAGCCAAGCGGAGGGATTGAACACTGAAGCTTTCTTT
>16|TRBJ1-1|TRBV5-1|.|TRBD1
CASSPDGTGMNTEAFF
TGCGCCAGCAGCCCGGACGGGACAGGGATGAACACTGAAGCTTTCTTT
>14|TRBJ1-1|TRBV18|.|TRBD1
CASSDRVDITEAFF
TGTGCCAGCTCTGACAGGGTAGATATCACTGAAGCTTTCTTT
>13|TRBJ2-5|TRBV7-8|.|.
CASSSNIQETQYF
TGTGCCAGCAGCTCCAACATACAAGAGACCCAGTACTTC